Sequencing of this TCR beta chain was carried out in a study of blood T cell repertoires in COVID-19. Across the study: Samples taken during acute and convalescent COVID-19 were collected in the United States, Italy and Spain. The analysed material was cDNA or gDNA that came from T cells, B-cell-depleted T cells, or PBMCs.

The CDR3 loop spans 15 amino acids. Trimming took 2 bases from V and 2 from J, leaving 11 bases between them. In germline, CDR1 is KGHSH, CDR2 LQKENI. Original analysis: Quantification of nucleated cells was approximated via reference gene primer amplification. The table came from immunoSEQ multiplex PCR; TCRdb's copy has only in-frame clones and leaves some out. The V and J calls and clone size are taken from that table; D and trimming were inferred from the DNA. The sample holds more than 90,000 clones, about 90% seen once. The sequencing sample was made of peripheral blood. The chain recombines TRBV18 with TRBJ2-3; possible D gene TRBD1, 5 bases. This TCR derives from a man aged 50-60 years with acute or convalescent COVID-19. CDR3 region: CASSPGQGFTDTQYF. The DNA for the CDR3 is TGTGCCAGCTCACCAGGCCAGGGCTTCACAGATACGCAGTATTTT.